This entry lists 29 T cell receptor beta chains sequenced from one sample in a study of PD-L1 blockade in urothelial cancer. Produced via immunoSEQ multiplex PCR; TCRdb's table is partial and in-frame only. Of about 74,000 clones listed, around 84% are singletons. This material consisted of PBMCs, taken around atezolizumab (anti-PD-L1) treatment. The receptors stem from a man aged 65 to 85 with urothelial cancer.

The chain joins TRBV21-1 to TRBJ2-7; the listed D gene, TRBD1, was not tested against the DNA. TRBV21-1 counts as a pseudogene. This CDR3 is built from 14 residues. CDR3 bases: TGTGCCAGCAGCACGGGACAGGGGAGGCACGAGCAGTACTTC. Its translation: CASSTGQGRHEQYF.

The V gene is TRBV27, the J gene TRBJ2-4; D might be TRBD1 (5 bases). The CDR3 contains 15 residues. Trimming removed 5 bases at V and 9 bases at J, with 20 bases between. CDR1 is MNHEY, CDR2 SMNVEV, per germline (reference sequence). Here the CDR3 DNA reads TGTGCCAGCAGTCAAGATTTAAGGGGTCAGGGCATTCAGTACTTC. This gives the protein CASSQDLRGQGIQYF.

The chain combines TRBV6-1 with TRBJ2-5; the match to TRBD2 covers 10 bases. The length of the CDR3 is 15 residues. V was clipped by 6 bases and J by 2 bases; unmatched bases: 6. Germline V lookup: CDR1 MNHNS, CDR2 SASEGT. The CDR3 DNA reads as TGTGCCAGCAGAAAGCGGGGGGGTGGGCAAGAGACCCAGTACTTC. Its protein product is CASRKRGGGQETQYF.

The CDR3, as DNA: TGTGCCAGCAGCCAAGGGACAGGGACTGAAGCTTTCTTT. It encodes CASSQGTGTEAFF. The chain couples TRBV6-5 to TRBJ1-1, with 9 bases fitting TRBD1. With V trimmed by 6 bases and J by 5 bases, 4 bases remained unmatched. The germline CDR1 and CDR2 sequences are MNHEY and SVGAGI. The CDR3 spans 13 residues.

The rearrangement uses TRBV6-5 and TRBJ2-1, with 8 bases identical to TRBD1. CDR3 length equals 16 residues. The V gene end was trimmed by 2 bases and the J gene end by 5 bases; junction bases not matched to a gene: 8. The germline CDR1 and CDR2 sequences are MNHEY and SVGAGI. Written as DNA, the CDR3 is TGTGCCAGCAGTTACCTCGGGACAGGAGGCGACAATGAGCAGTTCTTC. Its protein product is CASSYLGTGGDNEQFF.

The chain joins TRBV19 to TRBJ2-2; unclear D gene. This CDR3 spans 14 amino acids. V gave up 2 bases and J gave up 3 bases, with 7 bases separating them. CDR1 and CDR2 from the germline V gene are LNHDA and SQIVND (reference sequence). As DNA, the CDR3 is TGTGCCAGTAGTATAAACACCCACACCGGGGAGCTGTTTTTT. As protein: CASSINTHTGELFF. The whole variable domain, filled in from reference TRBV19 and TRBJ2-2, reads DGGITQSPKYLFRKEGQNVTLSCEQNLNHDAMYWYRQDPGQGLRLIYYSQIVNDFQKGDIAEGYSVSREKKESFPLTVTSAQKNPTAFYLCASSINTHTGELFFGEGSRLTVL.

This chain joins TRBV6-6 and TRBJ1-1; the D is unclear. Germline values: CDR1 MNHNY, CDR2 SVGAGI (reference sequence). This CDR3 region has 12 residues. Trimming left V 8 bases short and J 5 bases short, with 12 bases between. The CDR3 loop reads CASYDPGTEAFF. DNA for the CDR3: TGTGCCAGCTATGACCCGGGGACTGAAGCTTTCTTT.

CDR3 coding DNA: TGTGCCAGCAGCGTAGCTTCTCCGACGGGACTAGCGGGCACGCAAGAGACCCAGTACTTC. Protein sequence: CASSVASPTGLAGTQETQYF. This sequence joins TRBV9 and TRBJ2-5; 12 nucleotides align to TRBD2. V lost 0 bases and J lost 2; bases outside the gene matches: 14. The CDR3 consists of 20 residues. Germline lookup yields CDR1 SGDLS and CDR2 YYNGEE.

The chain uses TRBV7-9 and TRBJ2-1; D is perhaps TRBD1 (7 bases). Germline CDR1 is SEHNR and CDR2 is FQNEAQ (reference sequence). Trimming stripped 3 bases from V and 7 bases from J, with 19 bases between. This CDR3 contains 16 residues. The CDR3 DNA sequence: TGTGCCAGCAGCTTGGGTCAGGGGGGCATCTCGAATGAGCAGTTCTTC. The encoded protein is CASSLGQGGISNEQFF.

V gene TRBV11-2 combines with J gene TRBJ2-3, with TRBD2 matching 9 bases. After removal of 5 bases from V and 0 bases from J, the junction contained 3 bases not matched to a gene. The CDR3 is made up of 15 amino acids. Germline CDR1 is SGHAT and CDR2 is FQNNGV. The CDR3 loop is CASSPTSGSTDTQYF. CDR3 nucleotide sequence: TGTGCCAGCAGCCCCACTAGCGGGAGCACAGATACGCAGTATTTT.

CDR3 protein: CASRGGTPPYEQYF. The CDR3 DNA sequence: TGTGCCAGCAGGGGCGGGACTCCCCCCTACGAGCAGTACTTC. This chain joins TRBV6-5 and TRBJ2-7, with a weak D call TRBD2 (6 bases). Germline lookup yields CDR1 MNHEY and CDR2 SVGAGI. This CDR3 spans 14 amino acids. Trimming removed 6 bases from V and 2 bases from J, with 14 bases in between.

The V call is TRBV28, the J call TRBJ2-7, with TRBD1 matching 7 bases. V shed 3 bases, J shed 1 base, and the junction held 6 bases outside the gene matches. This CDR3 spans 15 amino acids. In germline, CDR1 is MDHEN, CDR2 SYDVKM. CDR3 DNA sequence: TGTGCCAGCAGTTTTGAGGGGGCGCCGTCCTACGAGCAGTACTTC. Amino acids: CASSFEGAPSYEQYF. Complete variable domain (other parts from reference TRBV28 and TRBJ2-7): DVKVTQSSRYLVKRTGEKVFLECVQDMDHENMFWYRQDPGLGLRLIYFSYDVKMKEKGDIPEGYSVSREKKERFSLILESASTNQTSMYLCASSFEGAPSYEQYFGPGTRLTVT.

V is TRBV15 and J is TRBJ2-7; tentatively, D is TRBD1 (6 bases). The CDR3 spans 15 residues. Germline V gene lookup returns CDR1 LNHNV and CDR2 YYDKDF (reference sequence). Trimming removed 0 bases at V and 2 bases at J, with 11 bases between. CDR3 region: CATSRDMGATYEQYF. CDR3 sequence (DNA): TGTGCCACCAGCAGAGATATGGGGGCTACCTACGAGCAGTACTTC.

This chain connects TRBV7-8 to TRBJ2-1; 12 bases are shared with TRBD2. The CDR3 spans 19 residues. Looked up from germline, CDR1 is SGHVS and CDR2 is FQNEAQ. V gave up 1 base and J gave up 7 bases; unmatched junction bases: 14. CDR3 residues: CASSLERMLAGGPRNEQFF. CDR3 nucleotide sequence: TGTGCCAGCAGCTTAGAGCGGATGCTAGCGGGAGGGCCTAGGAATGAGCAGTTCTTC.

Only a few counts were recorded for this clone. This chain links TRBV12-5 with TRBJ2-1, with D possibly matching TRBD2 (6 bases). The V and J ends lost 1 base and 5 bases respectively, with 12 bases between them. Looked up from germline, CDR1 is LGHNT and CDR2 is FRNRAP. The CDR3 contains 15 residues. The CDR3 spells CASGLGRGVNNEQFF. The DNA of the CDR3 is TGTGCTAGTGGTTTGGGTCGCGGGGTGAACAATGAGCAGTTCTTC.

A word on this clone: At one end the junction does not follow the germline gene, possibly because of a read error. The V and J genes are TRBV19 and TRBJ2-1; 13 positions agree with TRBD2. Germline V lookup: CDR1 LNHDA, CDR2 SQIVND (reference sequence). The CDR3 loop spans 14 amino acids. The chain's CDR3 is CASSATGTSGNRLF. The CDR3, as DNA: TGTGCCAGTAGTGCAACCGGGACTAGCGGGAATCGACTCTTC.

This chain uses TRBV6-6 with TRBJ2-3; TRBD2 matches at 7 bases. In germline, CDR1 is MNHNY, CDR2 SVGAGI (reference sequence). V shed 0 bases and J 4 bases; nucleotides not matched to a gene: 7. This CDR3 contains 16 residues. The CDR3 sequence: CASSYSSGSGADTQYF. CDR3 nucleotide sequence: TGTGCCAGCAGTTACTCGAGTGGGAGCGGGGCAGATACGCAGTATTTT.

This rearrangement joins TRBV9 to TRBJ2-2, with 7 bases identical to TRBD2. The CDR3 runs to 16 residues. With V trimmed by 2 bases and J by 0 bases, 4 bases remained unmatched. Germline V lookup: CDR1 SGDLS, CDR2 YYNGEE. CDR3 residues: CASSVQSGANTGELFF. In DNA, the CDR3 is TGTGCCAGCAGCGTCCAAAGCGGGGCGAACACCGGGGAGCTGTTTTTT.

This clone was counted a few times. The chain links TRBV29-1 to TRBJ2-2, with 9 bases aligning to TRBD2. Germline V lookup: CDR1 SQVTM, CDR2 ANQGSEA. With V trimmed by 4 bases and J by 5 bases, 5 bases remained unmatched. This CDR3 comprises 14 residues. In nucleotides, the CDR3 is TGCAGCGTTGTAGCGGGAGTGGTTACCGGGGAGCTGTTTTTT. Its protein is CSVVAGVVTGELFF.

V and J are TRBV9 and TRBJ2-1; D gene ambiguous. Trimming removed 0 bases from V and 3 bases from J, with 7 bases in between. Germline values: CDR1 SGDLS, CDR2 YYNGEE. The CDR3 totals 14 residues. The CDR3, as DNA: TGTGCCAGCAGCGTAGAAGCGAACTACAATGAGCAGTTCTTC. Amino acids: CASSVEANYNEQFF.

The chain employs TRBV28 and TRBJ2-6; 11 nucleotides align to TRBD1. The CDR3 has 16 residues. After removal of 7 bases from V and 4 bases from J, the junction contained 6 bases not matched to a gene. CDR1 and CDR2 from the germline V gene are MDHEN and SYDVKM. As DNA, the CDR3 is TGTGCCAGCATCGGACAGGGGGCGCCCGGGGCCAACGTCCTGACTTTC. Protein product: CASIGQGAPGANVLTF.

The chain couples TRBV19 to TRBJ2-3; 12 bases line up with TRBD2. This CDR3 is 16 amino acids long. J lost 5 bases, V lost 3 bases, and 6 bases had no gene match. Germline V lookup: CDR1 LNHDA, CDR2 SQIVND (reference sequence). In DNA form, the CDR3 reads TGTGCCAGTAGTATGACTAGCGGGAGTTTTGGAGATACGCAGTATTTT. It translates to CASSMTSGSFGDTQYF.

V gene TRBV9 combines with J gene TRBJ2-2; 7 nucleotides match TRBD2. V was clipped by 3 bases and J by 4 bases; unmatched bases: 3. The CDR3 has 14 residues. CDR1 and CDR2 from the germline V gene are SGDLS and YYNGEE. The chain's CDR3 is CASSASGGTGELFF. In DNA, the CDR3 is TGTGCCAGCAGCGCTAGCGGCGGCACCGGGGAGCTGTTTTTT.

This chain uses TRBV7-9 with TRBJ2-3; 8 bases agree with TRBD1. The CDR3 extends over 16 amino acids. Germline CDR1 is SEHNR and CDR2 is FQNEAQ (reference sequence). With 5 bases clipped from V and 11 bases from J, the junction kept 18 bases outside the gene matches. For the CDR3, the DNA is TGTGCCAGCAGCCCCTCCGGGACAGGACTTGGGGGAAAGCAGTATTTT. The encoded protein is CASSPSGTGLGGKQYF.

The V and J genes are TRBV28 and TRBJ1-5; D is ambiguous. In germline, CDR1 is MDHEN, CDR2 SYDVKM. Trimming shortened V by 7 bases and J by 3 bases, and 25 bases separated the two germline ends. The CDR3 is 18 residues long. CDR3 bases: TGTGCCAGCACCATATTCCCCATCGGACGGGAGTCCAATCAGCCCCAGCATTTT. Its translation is CASTIFPIGRESNQPQHF.

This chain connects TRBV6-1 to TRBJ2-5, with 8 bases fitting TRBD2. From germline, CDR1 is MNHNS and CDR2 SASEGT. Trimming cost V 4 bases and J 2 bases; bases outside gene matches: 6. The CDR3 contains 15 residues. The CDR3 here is CASSGEREIQETQYF. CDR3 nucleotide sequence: TGTGCCAGCAGTGGGGAGCGGGAGATACAAGAGACCCAGTACTTC.

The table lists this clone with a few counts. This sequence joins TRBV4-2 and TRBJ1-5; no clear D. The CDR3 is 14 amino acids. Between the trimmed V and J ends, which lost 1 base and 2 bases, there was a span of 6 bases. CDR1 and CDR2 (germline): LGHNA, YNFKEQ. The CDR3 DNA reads TGTGCCAGCAGCCAAGCCGTAGGCAATCAGCCCCAGCATTTT. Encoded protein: CASSQAVGNQPQHF.

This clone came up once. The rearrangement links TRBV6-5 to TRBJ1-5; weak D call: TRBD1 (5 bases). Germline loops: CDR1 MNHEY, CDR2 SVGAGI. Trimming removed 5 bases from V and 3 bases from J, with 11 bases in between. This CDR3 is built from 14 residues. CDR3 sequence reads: CASSRQGDNQPQHF. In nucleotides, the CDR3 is TGTGCCAGCAGTCGCCAGGGTGACAATCAGCCCCAGCATTTT.

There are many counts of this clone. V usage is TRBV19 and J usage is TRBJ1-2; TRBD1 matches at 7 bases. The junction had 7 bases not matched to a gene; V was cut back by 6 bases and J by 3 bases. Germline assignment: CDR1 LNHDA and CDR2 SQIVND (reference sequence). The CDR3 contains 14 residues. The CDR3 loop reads CASRANRGYYGYTF. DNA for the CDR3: TGTGCCAGTAGAGCTAACAGGGGATACTATGGCTACACCTTC.